This section outlines one T cell receptor beta chain sequence together with its context. Treated in the United States were all of the participants with HIV. This entry belongs to a study of long-term antiretroviral therapy in people with HIV. Study information: In the earliest collections, sampling predates the 2015 immediate-ART recommendation by about a decade.

The CDR3 runs 11 residues. CDR1 is SQVTM and CDR2 is ANQGSEA in the germline V gene. Trimming removed 7 bases at V and 4 bases at J, with 10 bases between. The immunoSEQ assay was v3.0, run at survey level. Method: immunoSEQ multiplex PCR; TCRdb's copy keeps in-frame clones and lacks some. The repertoire holds about 25,000 clones, 65% to 90% seen once, with more than 15% in the top ten. The gene calls are TRBV29-1 and TRBJ2-5; D call uncertain. This TCR was recovered from a man aged 50-60 years with HIV. The input for sequencing was unsorted PBMCs, taken 1.2 years after starting antiretroviral therapy. CDR3 coding DNA: TGCAGCGCCGGACCGGGAGAGACCCAGTACTTC. Translated, it gives CSAGPGETQYF.